Listed below are T cell receptor beta chains from one sample, sequenced in a study of T-cell reconstitution after alpha-beta-depleted transplantation in children. TCRdb re-called the PCR reads with MiXCR, one entry per CDR3 protein. Altogether approximately 800,000 distinct CDR3 sequences are present, less than 20% being singletons, with the ten largest covering approximately 5%. Sample: PBMCs, mostly from graft donor cells, taken 360 days after TCRalphabeta/CD19-depleted stem cell transplant. Every receptor here comes from a male patient aged 10 to 17 who had a stem cell transplant for acute lymphoblastic leukemia, so the T cells may come from the graft donor. The conserved cysteine and the conserved F or W are not part of the CDR3 here.

>TRBJ2-7|TRBV4-1
ASSPGLASDEQY
>TRBJ2-5|TRBV19
ASSITPHRGRAGVQETQY
>TRBJ2-1|TRBV24-1
ATSDPEGIPSEQF
>TRBJ2-1|TRBV12-3/TRBV12-4
ASSWGGGVTYNEQF
>TRBJ2-3|TRBV29-1
SVERLDTQY
>TRBJ2-1|TRBV20-1
SAGRLAGRHNEQF
>TRBJ2-2|TRBV7-9
ASMDGSDTGELF
>TRBJ2-1|TRBV11-2
ASSWLSGSYNEQF
>TRBJ1-2|TRBV12-3/TRBV12-4
ASSLADGYGYT
>TRBJ2-7|TRBV12-3/TRBV12-4
ASSLGRVDYEQY
>TRBJ1-1|TRBV6-1
ASSTLWGVGTEAF
>TRBJ2-3|TRBV5-1
ASSGYKLADSSTDTQY
>TRBJ2-7|TRBV11-2
ASEGKLQQY
>TRBJ1-6|TRBV7-3
ASSLQGADNSPLH
>TRBJ2-1|TRBV20-1
SATSGRGGNEQF
>TRBJ2-3|TRBV2
AIKERGTSTDTQY
>TRBJ1-5|TRBV28
ASTLYAGDQPQH
>TRBJ1-2|TRBV12-3/TRBV12-4
ASIRGYGYT
>TRBJ2-7|TRBV4-1
ASSRPGREKYYEQY
>TRBJ2-7|TRBV5-5
ASSFSQTYEQY
>TRBJ1-2|TRBV12-3/TRBV12-4
ASSFGGGAAYGYT
>TRBJ2-1|TRBV18
ASSPASWAGSQF
>TRBJ2-5|TRBV20-1
SARENLGQETQY
>TRBJ2-3|TRBV29-1
SVGTSGIGTDTQY
>TRBJ1-1|TRBV7-3
ASSWTGRTEAF
>TRBJ1-1|TRBV5-1
ASSLDAANTEAF
>TRBJ1-3|TRBV12-3/TRBV12-4
ASSVLGRTGNTIY
>TRBJ1-5|TRBV12-3/TRBV12-4
ASSGTGGGVSNQPQH
>TRBJ1-3|TRBV5-1
ASSRGTGEGSGNTIY
>TRBJ2-2|TRBV4-3
ASSQFRGTGELF
>TRBJ1-5|TRBV7-9
ASSTGGLNQPQH
>TRBJ2-1|TRBV12-3/TRBV12-4
ASSSPLDSSSYNEQF
>TRBJ2-1|TRBV20-1
SAFRPFPPGGGYNEQF
>TRBJ2-7|TRBV3-1
ASSQGNGLWEQY
>TRBJ2-7|TRBV7-9
ASSPWTSGSLYEQN
>TRBJ2-3|TRBV5-1
ASSLVGQGTTDTQY
>TRBJ2-7|TRBV20-1
SAPGLVYEQY
>TRBJ1-2|TRBV12-3/TRBV12-4
ASSLENELHGYT
>TRBJ1-5|TRBV19
ASSIGYSNQPQH
>TRBJ2-3|TRBV24-1
ATSDRQGRPDTQY
>TRBJ1-1|TRBV5-1
ASTFGQAWNTEAF
>TRBJ2-2|TRBV5-5
ASTLSTGELF
>TRBJ2-5|TRBV12-3/TRBV12-4
ASSLYRDRETQY
>TRBJ1-5|TRBV19
ASRKVGESNQPQH
>TRBJ2-1|TRBV19
ASSMASSYNEQF
>TRBJ2-1|TRBV7-3
ASSLAGETHDPF
>TRBJ2-3|TRBV7-9
ASSPPGLSTDTQY
>TRBJ2-7|TRBV29-1
SVETGASYEQY
>TRBJ2-6|TRBV5-1
ASHRQGGSGANVLT
>TRBJ2-7|TRBV12-3/TRBV12-4
ASREPGHEQY
>TRBJ2-1|TRBV20-1
SASGTSFNEQF
>TRBJ2-5|TRBV7-9
ASSPRRLAGNQETQY
>TRBJ2-7|TRBV4-1
ASSHHLPGTGYEQY
>TRBJ2-1|TRBV12-3/TRBV12-4
ASTPLVAGGNEQF
>TRBJ2-1|TRBV29-1
SAWTSASI
>TRBJ2-7|TRBV5-1
ASATGVYYEQY